The 2 T cell receptor beta chains below all came from one sample that was sequenced in a study of T cell repertoires in cytomegalovirus infection. MiXCR, run by TCRdb on the reads, gives a single entry per CDR3 protein. Seen here are about 830,000 distinct CDR3 sequences, approximately 32% observed once, and the top ten hold 12%. Their specific antigens are unknown. Sequenced here: cultured CD8+ T cells from PBMCs, sampled from culture after CMV antigen stimulation. All receptors derive from a human donor in good health (CMV status not recorded). Some clones in this sample may be carry-over from other donors' samples.

This clonotype was recorded a few times. The chain joins TRBV7-9 to TRBJ1-1; 9 nucleotides agree with TRBD1. J gave up 3 bases and V 6 bases, and 14 bases lay outside the gene matches. This CDR3 region has 17 residues. Germline values: CDR1 SEHNR, CDR2 FQNEAQ (reference sequence). The CDR3 is CASRPKQGATGDTEAFF. The CDR3 DNA reads TGTGCCAGCAGACCAAAACAGGGGGCTACGGGGGACACTGAAGCTTTCTTT.

Concerning this clonotype: The junction does not match germline at one end; this may be a read error. The rearrangement uses TRBV14 and TRBJ2-4; D is ambiguous. Germline lookup yields CDR1 SGHDN and CDR2 FVKESK. The CDR3 is made up of 17 amino acids. The CDR3, as DNA: TGTACCAGCAGCCAAGGAAGGTGGAACTTAGCCAAAAACATTCAGTACTTC. It specifies CTSSQGRWNLAKNIQYF.